This record covers a single TCR beta chain. Germline CDR1 SGHTS, CDR2 YDEGEE. The ends lost 5 bases at V and 3 bases at J; junction bases unmatched: 8. CDR3 length: 14 residues. This record comes from a study of blood T cell repertoires in COVID-19. TCRdb keeps only in-frame clones here, not all; method: immunoSEQ multiplex PCR. The sample shows about 180,000 clones, approximately 85% of them seen only once. The TCR sequence derives from a woman in her thirties who had recovered from COVID-19. The chain joins TRBV5-8 to TRBJ2-7; TRBD1 aligns across 7 bases. Sequencing was performed on PBMCs or T cells enriched from blood (not recorded which). The DNA of the CDR3 is TGTGCCAGCAGGCCCACCGGGACAGACTACGAGCAGTACTTC. It is translated as CASRPTGTDYEQYF.